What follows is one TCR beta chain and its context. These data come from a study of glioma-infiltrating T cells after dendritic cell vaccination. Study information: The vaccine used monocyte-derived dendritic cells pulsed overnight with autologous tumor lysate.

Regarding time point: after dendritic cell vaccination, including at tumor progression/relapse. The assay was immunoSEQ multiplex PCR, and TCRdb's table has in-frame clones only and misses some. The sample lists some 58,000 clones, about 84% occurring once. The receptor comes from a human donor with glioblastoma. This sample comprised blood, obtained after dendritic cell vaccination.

Here the CDR3 reads CASSFGGRNTEAFF. Written as DNA, the CDR3 is TGTGCCAGCAGCTTCGGCGGCAGGAACACTGAAGCTTTCTTT. This chain links TRBV7-8 with TRBJ1-1, with unresolved D. Germline V lookup: CDR1 SGHVS, CDR2 FQNEAQ. Trimming took 3 bases from V and 1 from J, leaving 9 bases between them. There are 14 residues in the CDR3.